These 31 T cell receptor beta chains originate from one sample sequenced in a study of shared clonotypes between healthy human individuals. The naive CD8 subset, CD45RO-negative cells positively selected for CCR7, excluded terminally differentiated effector memory CD45RA+ cells. The protocol was immunoSEQ multiplex PCR, while the TCRdb copy is restricted to in-frame clones and leaves out a portion. The sample contains about 2 million clones, about 95% of which appear only once. The sequenced sample consisted of naive CD8+ T cells sorted from blood. Source of these receptors: a man aged 18 to 29 in good health.

The chain links TRBV10-3 to TRBJ2-1; TRBD2 matches 8 bases. Germline CDR1 and CDR2: ENHRY and SYGVKD. After removal of 8 bases from V and 8 bases from J, the junction contained 17 bases not matched to a gene. CDR3 size: 16 residues. DNA for the CDR3: TGTGCCATCGTGAACCCCGAGAGCGGGAGTTTCGATGAGCAGTTCTTC. Translating gives CAIVNPESGSFDEQFF.

The chain links TRBV7-2 to TRBJ1-5; D perhaps matches TRBD1 (5 bases). The germline CDR1 and CDR2 sequences are SGHTA and FQGNSA. With 1 base removed from V and 0 bases from J, the gap between germline ends came to 10 bases. The CDR3 is 16 residues long. The CDR3 region is CASSLDIGVSNQPQHF. CDR3 nucleotide sequence: TGTGCCAGCAGCTTAGATATAGGGGTTAGCAATCAGCCCCAGCATTTT.

The rearrangement uses TRBV6-5 and TRBJ1-1, with a tentative D call TRBD1 (5 bases). The CDR3 extends over 14 amino acids. CDR1 and CDR2 (germline): MNHEY, SVGAGI. Trimming cost V 4 bases and J 2 bases, with 11 bases left between them. CDR3 loop: CASSSLRGNTEAFF. The DNA of the CDR3 is TGTGCCAGCAGTTCCTTAAGGGGCAACACTGAAGCTTTCTTT.

The chain links TRBV5-6 to TRBJ1-6; 7 nucleotides line up with TRBD1. V was clipped by 0 bases and J by 8 bases; unmatched bases: 8. Germline CDR1 and CDR2: SGHDT and YYEEEE. The CDR3 runs to 16 residues. The CDR3 is CASSLALTGDYSPLHF. Here the CDR3 DNA reads TGTGCCAGCAGCTTGGCGCTTACAGGGGATTATTCACCCCTCCACTTT.

This rearrangement joins TRBV5-6 to TRBJ2-7, with D possibly TRBD2 on 5 matching bases. The CDR3 has 14 residues. V shed 1 base and J shed 7 bases, with 15 bases lying between them. The germline V gene has CDR1 SGHDT and CDR2 YYEEEE. The DNA for the CDR3 is TGTGCCAGCAGCTTGACGTATAACACGGGGGAGCAGTACTTC. Translation gives CASSLTYNTGEQYF.

V usage is TRBV5-1 and J usage is TRBJ2-2; perhaps TRBD1 as D (6 bases). The CDR3 contains 17 residues. V lost 0 bases to trimming and J lost 7 bases, with 19 bases between them. The germline CDR1 and CDR2 sequences are SGHRS and YFSETQ. DNA for the CDR3: TGCGCCAGCAGCTTGGCTATTGGGGCAGGGGTCGTCGGGGAGCTGTTTTTT. It codes for CASSLAIGAGVVGELFF.

The chain combines TRBV6-6 with TRBJ2-7, with D perhaps TRBD2 (5 bases). V was trimmed by 2 bases and J by 5 bases, leaving 7 bases between them. There are 12 residues in the CDR3. Germline CDR1 is MNHNY and CDR2 is SVGAGI (reference sequence). CDR3: CASSYRGNEQYF. The CDR3 DNA is TGTGCCAGCAGTTACCGGGGAAACGAGCAGTACTTC.

The chain has TRBV10-2 and TRBJ2-7, with D uncertain. The germline V gene encodes CDR1 WSHSY and CDR2 SAAADI. The V and J ends lost 6 bases and 4 bases respectively, with 13 bases between them. This CDR3 spans 13 amino acids. In DNA, the CDR3 is TGCGCCAGCAGGGGTTCTTGGGGTTACGAGCAGTACTTC. Translation gives CASRGSWGYEQYF.

The J gene is TRBJ2-3, the V gene TRBV6-4, with 7 bases lining up with TRBD2. CDR1 is MRHNA and CDR2 is SNTAGT in the germline V gene. The CDR3 runs to 18 residues. Trimming cost V 6 bases and J 2 bases; bases outside gene matches: 17. This CDR3 reads CASSPEGGGEGLTDTQYF. The CDR3 region has the DNA TGTGCCAGCAGCCCTGAGGGCGGGGGAGAAGGTCTCACAGATACGCAGTATTTT.

Worth noting for this clone: The same CDR3 arises from other DNA sequences in this sample as well. The V and J genes are TRBV13 and TRBJ2-3; D unclear. Germline CDR1 reads PRHDT; CDR2 reads FYEKMQ (reference sequence). Trimming cost V 5 bases and J 3 bases, with 9 bases left between them. The CDR3 sequence is 13 residues long. The CDR3 DNA follows: TGTGCCAGCAGCCTAGTGGGTACAGATACGCAGTATTTT. Amino acid sequence: CASSLVGTDTQYF.

The V and J genes are TRBV7-9 and TRBJ2-7, with D maybe TRBD2 (6 bases). Germline V gene lookup returns CDR1 SEHNR and CDR2 FQNEAQ (reference sequence). The CDR3 spans 14 residues. V gave up 1 base and J gave up 2 bases, with 9 bases separating them. The DNA for the CDR3 is TGTGCCAGCAGCTTAGGGGGACTTACCTACGAGCAGTACTTC. Residues: CASSLGGLTYEQYF.

The chain couples TRBV27 to TRBJ1-1; 8 bases align to TRBD1. V trimming: 2 bases; J trimming: 7 bases; junction bases outside the gene matches: 6. CDR1 is MNHEY and CDR2 is SMNVEV in the germline V gene (reference sequence). The CDR3 loop spans 14 amino acids. CDR3 sequence reads: CASSLGQGASEAFF. The CDR3 nucleotides are TGTGCCAGCAGTTTAGGGCAGGGGGCCAGTGAAGCTTTCTTT.

The CDR3 protein is CASSAHAGTGELFF. CDR3 nucleotide sequence: TGTGCCAGCAGTGCACACGCGGGCACCGGGGAGCTGTTTTTT. This rearrangement joins TRBV27 to TRBJ2-2, with D perhaps matching TRBD2 (5 bases). Germline V lookup: CDR1 MNHEY, CDR2 SMNVEV (reference sequence). V gave up 5 bases and J gave up 4 bases, with 11 bases separating them. The CDR3 is 14 residues long.

A word on this clone: Other DNA sequences in this specimen translate into the identical CDR3. The chain carries TRBV18 and TRBJ2-3; possibly TRBD1 for D (5 bases). Germline CDR1 is KGHSH and CDR2 is LQKENI. Deletions cut 0 bases from V and 6 bases from J, with 7 bases between. The CDR3 contains 13 residues. This chain's CDR3 is CASSPPTEDTQYF. The DNA of the CDR3 is TGTGCCAGCTCACCACCGACAGAGGATACGCAGTATTTT.

The V call is TRBV7-8, the J call TRBJ1-4; D may be TRBD1 (5 bases). CDR1 and CDR2 (germline): SGHVS, FQNEAQ. Trimming stripped 3 bases from V and 10 bases from J, with 15 bases between. The length of the CDR3 is 14 residues. The CDR3 sequence: CASSFSQGELKLFF. The CDR3 nucleotides are TGTGCCAGCAGCTTTAGTCAGGGTGAATTAAAACTGTTTTTT.

V and J are TRBV18 and TRBJ2-7; D is ambiguous. The CDR3 has 13 residues. V shed 8 bases and J shed 3 bases, with 14 bases lying between them. The germline V gene has CDR1 KGHSH and CDR2 LQKENI. CDR3 loop: CASTEDLLYEQYF. In nucleotides, the CDR3 is TGTGCCAGCACAGAAGACCTACTCTACGAGCAGTACTTC. Full variable domain (remainder filled in from reference TRBV18 and TRBJ2-7): NAGVMQNPRHLVRRRGQEARLRCSPMKGHSHVYWYRQLPEEGLKFMVYLQKENIIDESGMPKERFSAEFPKEGPSILRIQQVVRGDSAAYFCASTEDLLYEQYFGPGTRLTVT.

This sequence joins TRBV6-5 and TRBJ2-7; 14 bases match TRBD2. The V gene's germline CDR1 is MNHEY and CDR2 SVGAGI. V lost 8 bases and J lost 2; bases outside the gene matches: 2. The CDR3 consists of 14 residues. The CDR3 bases are TGTGCCAGCGGGACTAGCGGGGGTCCCTACGAGCAGTACTTC. Translation gives CASGTSGGPYEQYF.

This clone was recorded only once. V and J are TRBV9 and TRBJ2-1, with 8 positions matching TRBD2. Germline V gene data show CDR1 as SGDLS and CDR2 as YYNGEE. This CDR3 region has 19 residues. V shed 3 bases, J shed 8 bases, and the junction held 22 bases outside the gene matches. The CDR3 sequence is CASSALAGWGHTIFDEQFF. The CDR3 DNA sequence: TGTGCCAGCAGCGCCTTAGCGGGGTGGGGACACACTATTTTTGATGAGCAGTTCTTC.

The chain joins TRBV7-2 to TRBJ1-4, with D possibly being TRBD1 (6 bases). The CDR3 extends over 14 amino acids. The germline V gene has CDR1 SGHTA and CDR2 FQGNSA. The ends were cut back, 7 bases at V and 8 bases at J, with 17 bases in the middle. The CDR3 loop reads CASTRTDRGEKLFF. CDR3 in DNA: TGTGCCAGCACAAGGACAGATAGGGGGGAAAAACTGTTTTTT.

The chain carries TRBV6-7 and TRBJ2-2, with 11 bases identical to TRBD2. TRBV6-7 is an ORF for which the function is uncertain. V trimming: 0 bases; J trimming: 3 bases; junction bases outside the gene matches: 0. This CDR3 region has 16 residues. CDR3 sequence (DNA): TGTGCCAGCAGTTACTCTAGCGGGGGGGACACCGGGGAGCTGTTTTTT. Residues: CASSYSSGGDTGELFF.

Comment on this clone: The same CDR3 can be traced to other DNA sequences in this sample. The chain joins TRBV28 to TRBJ2-7; maybe TRBD1 (6 bases). The length of the CDR3 is 14 residues. V dropped 3 bases and J dropped 0 bases, with 9 bases sitting between them. In germline, CDR1 is MDHEN, CDR2 SYDVKM. The CDR3 loop is CASSFPGASYEQYF. The CDR3, as DNA: TGTGCCAGCAGTTTCCCAGGGGCCTCCTACGAGCAGTACTTC.

V is TRBV30 and J is TRBJ2-5, with D perhaps TRBD1 or TRBD2 (5 bases each). Deletions cut 1 base from V and 1 base from J, with 10 bases between. The CDR3 has 14 residues. The germline CDR1 and CDR2 sequences are GTSNPN and SVGIG (reference sequence). The CDR3 spells CAWSDRDGQETQYF. Here the CDR3 DNA reads TGTGCCTGGAGTGACCGGGACGGCCAAGAGACCCAGTACTTC.

This chain links TRBV10-1 with TRBJ2-1, with a weak D call TRBD2 (7 bases). CDR3 length: 15 residues. The germline V gene has CDR1 WNHNN and CDR2 SYGVQD (reference sequence). V lost 10 bases, J lost 3 bases, and 19 bases lay in between. The CDR3 is CAIGEGVSDYNEQFF. CDR3 coding DNA: TGCGCCATCGGGGAGGGGGTTAGCGACTACAATGAGCAGTTCTTC.

This clone was counted between two and nine times. The J gene is TRBJ1-2, the V gene TRBV6-6; D is perhaps TRBD1 (6 bases). Germline values: CDR1 MNHNY, CDR2 SVGAGI (reference sequence). Trimming pared 2 bases from V and 2 bases from J, leaving 9 bases between. The CDR3 is made up of 14 amino acids. CDR3 loop: CASSYGQGNYGYTF. CDR3 bases: TGTGCCAGCAGTTACGGGCAGGGGAACTATGGCTACACCTTC.

The chain's CDR3 is CASSYSTSGVGEQYF. CDR3 nucleotide sequence: TGTGCCAGCAGTTACTCCACTAGCGGGGTGGGCGAGCAGTACTTC. The V call is TRBV6-6, the J call TRBJ2-7; 10 nucleotides align to TRBD2. CDR1 is MNHNY, CDR2 SVGAGI, per germline (reference sequence). CDR3 length: 15 amino acids. J was trimmed by 6 bases and V by 0 bases; bases with no gene match: 5.

V gene TRBV10-2 combines with J gene TRBJ2-7; 9 bases line up with TRBD2. Germline V gene lookup returns CDR1 WSHSY and CDR2 SAAADI. The trim removed 3 bases at V and 2 bases at J, leaving 5 bases unmatched. This CDR3 comprises 15 residues. CDR3 nucleotide sequence: TGCGCCAGCAGTGATTTAGCGGGGGCCGCCTACGAGCAGTACTTC. Protein product: CASSDLAGAAYEQYF.

The chain recombines TRBV9 with TRBJ2-5, with D possibly TRBD2 on 5 matching bases. The germline gives CDR1 SGDLS, CDR2 YYNGEE. This CDR3 spans 15 amino acids. The germline V and J ends were trimmed by 4 bases and 5 bases, with 18 bases remaining between them. The CDR3 loop reads CASSLGGALEETQYF. CDR3 sequence (DNA): TGTGCCAGCAGCCTCGGAGGTGCTTTAGAGGAGACCCAGTACTTC.

This chain connects TRBV5-4 to TRBJ2-1; D uncertain. Germline CDR1 is SGHNT and CDR2 is YYREEE (reference sequence). CDR3 size: 14 residues. V lost 4 bases and J lost 6, with 14 bases in between. The CDR3 sequence: CASSLVSLFNEQFF. CDR3 nucleotide sequence: TGTGCCAGCAGCCTCGTGAGTCTTTTCAATGAGCAGTTCTTC.

The chain couples TRBV28 to TRBJ1-5; D is unclear. Germline-derived CDR1 and CDR2 are MDHEN and SYDVKM. The CDR3 extends over 14 amino acids. V was pared by 7 bases and J by 0 bases, with 10 bases between. CDR3: CASNRADSNQPQHF. Here the CDR3 DNA reads TGTGCCAGCAACCGGGCGGATAGCAATCAGCCCCAGCATTTT.

CDR3 region: CASSFLARANNEQFF. The DNA for the CDR3 is TGTGCCAGCAGTTTTCTAGCCAGGGCCAACAATGAGCAGTTCTTC. The chain carries TRBV2 and TRBJ2-1; D is perhaps TRBD1 or TRBD2 (5 bases each). The V end lost 5 bases, the J end lost 5 bases, and 16 bases lay between the germline ends. Germline lookup yields CDR1 SNHLY and CDR2 FYNNEI. The CDR3 consists of 15 residues. Combining the CDR3 with reference TRBV2 and TRBJ2-1 gives the whole variable domain EPEVTQTPSHQVTQMGQEVILRCVPISNHLYFYWYRQILGQKVEFLVSFYNNEISEKSEIFDDQFSVERPDGSNFTLKIRSTKLEDSAMYFCASSFLARANNEQFFGPGTRLTVL.

The chain links TRBV6-5 to TRBJ1-2, with a tentative D call TRBD1 (5 bases). This CDR3 has 12 residues. V lost 7 bases and J lost 10, with 16 bases in between. Germline lookup yields CDR1 MNHEY and CDR2 SVGAGI. The CDR3 coding sequence is TGTGCCAGCAAGGGGACTCTTGGGTTCTACACCTTC. It is translated as CASKGTLGFYTF.